The 5 T cell receptor beta chains below were found in one sample sequenced in a study of T cell responses to AZD1222 COVID-19 vaccine. Method: immunoSEQ multiplex PCR; TCRdb's copy keeps in-frame clones and lacks some. The table shows approximately 150,000 clones, with around 91% occurring only once. The specimen comprised peripheral blood, sampled on day 0 of AZD1222 vaccination. Receptor source: an adult in good health.

Only one count was recorded for this clone. One base away lies a much larger clone, so this may be a sequencing read error. Other DNA sequences within the sample encode an identical CDR3. This chain connects TRBV3-1 (or the pseudogene TRBV3-2) to TRBJ2-7, with 9 bases identical to TRBD2. CDR1 is LGHDT, CDR2 YNNKEL, per germline (reference sequence). There are 17 residues in the CDR3. The CDR3 here is CPPSQGLAGGDAGEQYF. Written as DNA, the CDR3 is TGTCCCCCCAGCCAAGGACTCGCGGGGGGGGACGCCGGCGAGCAGTACTTC.

The chain uses TRBV28 and TRBJ2-7; TRBD2 aligns across 8 bases. The V gene's germline CDR1 is MDHEN and CDR2 SYDVKM. The CDR3 runs to 15 residues. V gave up 3 bases and J gave up 7 bases; unmatched junction bases: 11. The CDR3 here is CASSFGGEESGEQYF. CDR3 in DNA: TGTGCCAGCAGTTTCGGGGGGGAGGAATCGGGTGAGCAGTACTTC.

V is TRBV9 and J is TRBJ2-2; 9 bases are shared with TRBD2. The germline V gene encodes CDR1 SGDLS and CDR2 YYNGEE. CDR3 size: 16 residues. Germline trimming cut 4 bases from V and 5 bases from J; bases unmatched to any gene: 9. The CDR3 sequence is CASSSGLARTTGELFF. The DNA for the CDR3 is TGTGCCAGCAGCTCCGGACTAGCGCGGACGACCGGGGAGCTGTTTTTT.

This clone came up once. V and J are TRBV5-1 and TRBJ2-2; TRBD1 matches at 9 bases. Germline V gene data show CDR1 as SGHRS and CDR2 as YFSETQ. This CDR3 is built from 15 residues. Trimming took 5 bases from V and 1 from J; bases not matched to a gene: 3. The CDR3 is CASSSGQGNTGELFF. DNA for the CDR3: TGCGCCAGCAGTTCGGGACAGGGGAACACCGGGGAGCTGTTTTTT.

V gene TRBV11-3 combines with J gene TRBJ2-7, with 7 nucleotides matching TRBD1. This CDR3 is 12 amino acids long. After removal of 4 bases from V and 6 bases from J, the junction contained 3 bases not matched to a gene. Germline-derived CDR1 and CDR2 are SGHNT and YENEEA. CDR3 in amino acids: CASSSNRGEQYF. Here the CDR3 DNA reads TGTGCCAGCAGCTCGAACAGGGGCGAGCAGTACTTC.